Presented here are 10 T cell receptor beta chains from one specimen sequenced in a study of cytomegalovirus exposure and HLA in healthy donors. TCRdb keeps only in-frame clones here, not all; method: immunoSEQ multiplex PCR. The sample includes around 160,000 clones, 85% to 90% of them seen just once. Sequencing was done on a sample of PBMCs. Receptor source: a man aged 18 to 30 in good health and CMV-seronegative.

The chain links TRBV6-6 to TRBJ2-7; 10 bases agree with TRBD2. The CDR3 has 15 residues. V lost 5 bases and J lost 6; bases outside the gene matches: 10. Germline V CDR1 and CDR2: MNHNY, SVGAGI (reference sequence). Here the CDR3 DNA reads TGTGCCAGCAGTCGTAAGCGGGAGGGTGCGGCCGAGCAGTACGTC. Protein sequence: CASSRKREGAAEQYV.

This sequence joins TRBV27 and TRBJ2-2; D perhaps matches TRBD1 (6 bases). V lost 5 bases and J lost 6, with 16 bases in between. CDR1 is MNHEY, CDR2 SMNVEV, per germline (reference sequence). The CDR3 contains 15 residues. The CDR3 nucleotides read TGTGCCAGCAGTCTCCGACAGGACGTCGCCGGGGAGCTGTTTTTT. As protein: CASSLRQDVAGELFF.

The genes are TRBV5-6 and TRBJ1-2; the D gene is possibly TRBD1 (6 bases). Germline CDR1 SGHDT, CDR2 YYEEEE. V lost 2 bases, J lost 9 bases, and 14 bases lay in between. The CDR3 contains 13 residues. This CDR3 reads CASSLGQSLSYTF. The DNA of the CDR3 is TGTGCCAGCAGCTTAGGACAGTCGCTTAGCTACACCTTC.

The V call is TRBV6-1, the J call TRBJ2-7, with TRBD1 as a possible D gene (5 bases). Looked up from germline, CDR1 is MNHNS and CDR2 is SASEGT. Deletions cut 2 bases from V and 2 bases from J, with 10 bases between. The CDR3 totals 14 residues. The DNA of the CDR3 is TGTGCCAGCAGTGAATATGACAGTCCCTACGAGCAGTACTTC. Its protein product is CASSEYDSPYEQYF.

V gene TRBV13 combines with J gene TRBJ2-7; D call uncertain. V lost 4 bases to trimming and J lost 4 bases, with 8 bases between them. Germline V gives CDR1 PRHDT, CDR2 FYEKMQ (reference sequence). The CDR3 consists of 12 residues. CDR3 DNA sequence: TGTGCCAGCAGCTCACAGAGTTACGAGCAGTACTTC. It encodes CASSSQSYEQYF.

This sequence joins TRBV13 and TRBJ2-2; 9 bases are a match to TRBD2. Germline CDR1 reads PRHDT; CDR2 reads FYEKMQ (reference sequence). J was trimmed by 5 bases and V by 5 bases; bases with no gene match: 6. The CDR3 runs 15 residues. The CDR3 DNA sequence: TGTGCCAGCAGCCAAGCGGGGGGAAATACCGGGGAGCTGTTTTTT. It translates to CASSQAGGNTGELFF.

Only one count was recorded for this clone. The rearrangement uses TRBV10-3 and TRBJ1-2, with D hard to call. Germline-derived CDR1 and CDR2 are ENHRY and SYGVKD. This CDR3 region has 13 residues. The V gene lost 7 bases and the J gene lost 3 bases, with 12 bases spanning the gap. CDR3 in DNA: TGTGCCATCAAGGGAGGGTCGGACTATGGCTACACCTTC. Its protein is CAIKGGSDYGYTF.

The chain links TRBV11-3 to TRBJ2-5; possible D gene TRBD2, 6 bases. Deletions cut 5 bases from V and 3 bases from J, with 13 bases between. Germline loops: CDR1 SGHNT, CDR2 YENEEA. The CDR3 totals 14 residues. The CDR3 region is CASSRNGGKETQYF. CDR3 coding DNA: TGTGCCAGCAGCCGCAACGGAGGGAAAGAGACCCAGTACTTC.

The gene calls are TRBV19 and TRBJ1-4, with D possibly TRBD1 on 5 matching bases. Deletions cut 5 bases from V and 7 bases from J, with 14 bases between. The CDR3 sequence is 14 residues long. Per the germline V gene, CDR1 is LNHDA and CDR2 is SQIVND (reference sequence). CDR3 DNA: TGTGCCAGTAGTCCCCGGGGGAGGGGTGAAAAACTGTTTTTT. This gives the protein CASSPRGRGEKLFF.

This clone was counted only a few times. The chain joins TRBV5-8 to TRBJ2-5, with 8 bases matching TRBD1. This CDR3 region has 16 residues. The V gene's germline CDR1 is SGHTS and CDR2 YDEGEE. Trimming cost V 1 base and J 1 base; bases outside gene matches: 6. Here the CDR3 reads CASSLRTGIFQETQYF. DNA for the CDR3: TGTGCCAGCAGCTTGAGGACAGGGATATTCCAAGAGACCCAGTACTTC.